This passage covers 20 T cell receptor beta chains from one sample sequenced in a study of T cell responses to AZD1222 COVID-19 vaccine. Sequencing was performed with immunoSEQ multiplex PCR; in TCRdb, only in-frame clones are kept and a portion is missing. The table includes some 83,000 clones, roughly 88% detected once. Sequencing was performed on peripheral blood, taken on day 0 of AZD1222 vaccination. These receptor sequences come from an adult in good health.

The CDR3 nucleotides read TGTGCCTGGAGTAGGGACCAGACAGCGCTCTCCTACAATGAGCAGTTCTTC. Its protein product is CAWSRDQTALSYNEQFF. The V gene is TRBV30, the J gene TRBJ2-1; D is perhaps TRBD1 or TRBD2 (5 bases each). From germline, CDR1 is GTSNPN and CDR2 SVGIG (reference sequence). The CDR3 runs to 17 residues. V was pared by 2 bases and J by 0 bases, with 17 bases between.

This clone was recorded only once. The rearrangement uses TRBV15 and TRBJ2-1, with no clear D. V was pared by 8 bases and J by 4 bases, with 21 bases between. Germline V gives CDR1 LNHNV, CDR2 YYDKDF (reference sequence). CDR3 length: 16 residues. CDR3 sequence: CATDNTVGRRYNEQFF. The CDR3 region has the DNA TGTGCCACCGATAATACCGTCGGTAGGCGGTACAATGAGCAGTTCTTC.

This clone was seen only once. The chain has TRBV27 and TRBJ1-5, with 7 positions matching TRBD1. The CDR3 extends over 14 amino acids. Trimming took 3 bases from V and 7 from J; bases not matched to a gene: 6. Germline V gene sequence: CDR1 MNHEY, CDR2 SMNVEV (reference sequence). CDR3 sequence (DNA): TGTGCCAGCAGTTTCGGCAGGGGGGTCCAGCCCCAGCATTTT. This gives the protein CASSFGRGVQPQHF.

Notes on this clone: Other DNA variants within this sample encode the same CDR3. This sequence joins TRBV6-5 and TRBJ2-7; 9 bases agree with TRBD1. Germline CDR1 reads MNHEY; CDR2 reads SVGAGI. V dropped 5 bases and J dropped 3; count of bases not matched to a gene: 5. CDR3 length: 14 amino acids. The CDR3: CASSPGQGRYEQYF. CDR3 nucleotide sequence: TGTGCCAGCAGTCCGGGACAGGGCCGCTACGAGCAGTACTTC.

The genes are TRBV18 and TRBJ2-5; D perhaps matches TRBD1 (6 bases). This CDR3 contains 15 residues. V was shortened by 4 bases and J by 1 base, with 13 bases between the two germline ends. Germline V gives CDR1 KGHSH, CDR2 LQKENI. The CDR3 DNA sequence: TGTGCCAGCTCACAAGAGAGGACAGTCCAAGAGACCCAGTACTTC. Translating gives CASSQERTVQETQYF.

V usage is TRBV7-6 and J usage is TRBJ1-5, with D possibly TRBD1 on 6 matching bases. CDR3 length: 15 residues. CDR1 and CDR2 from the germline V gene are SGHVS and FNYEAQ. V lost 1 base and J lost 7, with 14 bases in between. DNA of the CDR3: TGTGCCAGCAGCTTAGGCGCGGGGGCCGGGCAGCCCCAGCATTTT. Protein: CASSLGAGAGQPQHF.

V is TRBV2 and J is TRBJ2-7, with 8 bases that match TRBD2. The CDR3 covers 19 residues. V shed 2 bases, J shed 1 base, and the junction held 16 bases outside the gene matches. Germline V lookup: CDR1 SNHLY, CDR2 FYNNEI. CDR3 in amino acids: CASSENPWLVIAGSYEQYF. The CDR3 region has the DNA TGTGCCAGCAGTGAAAACCCGTGGCTAGTAATAGCGGGGTCCTACGAGCAGTACTTC.

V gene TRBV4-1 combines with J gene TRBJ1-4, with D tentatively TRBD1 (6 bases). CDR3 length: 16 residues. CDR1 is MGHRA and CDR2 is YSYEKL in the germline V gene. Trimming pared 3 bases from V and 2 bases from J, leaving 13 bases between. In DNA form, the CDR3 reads TGCGCCAGCAGCCATACAAGGGGGAGCACTAATGAAAAACTGTTTTTT. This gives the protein CASSHTRGSTNEKLFF.

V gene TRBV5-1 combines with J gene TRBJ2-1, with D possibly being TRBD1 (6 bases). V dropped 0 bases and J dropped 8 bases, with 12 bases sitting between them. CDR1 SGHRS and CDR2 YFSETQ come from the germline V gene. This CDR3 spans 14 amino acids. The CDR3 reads CASSLGQAGDEQFF. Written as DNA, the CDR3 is TGCGCCAGCAGCTTGGGACAGGCCGGGGATGAGCAGTTCTTC.

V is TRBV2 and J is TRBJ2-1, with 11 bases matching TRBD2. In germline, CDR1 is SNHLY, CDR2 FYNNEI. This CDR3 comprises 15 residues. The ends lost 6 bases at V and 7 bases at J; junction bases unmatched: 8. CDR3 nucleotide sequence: TGTGCCAGCAGCGTAACTAGCGGGAGTACGAATGAGCAGTTCTTC. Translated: CASSVTSGSTNEQFF.

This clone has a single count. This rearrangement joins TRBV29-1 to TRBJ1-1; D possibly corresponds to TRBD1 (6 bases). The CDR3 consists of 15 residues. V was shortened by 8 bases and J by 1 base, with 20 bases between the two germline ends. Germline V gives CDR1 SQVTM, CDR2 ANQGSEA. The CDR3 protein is CSSNPSGQRNTEAFF. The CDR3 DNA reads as TGCAGCTCTAACCCCTCCGGACAGCGGAACACTGAAGCTTTCTTT.

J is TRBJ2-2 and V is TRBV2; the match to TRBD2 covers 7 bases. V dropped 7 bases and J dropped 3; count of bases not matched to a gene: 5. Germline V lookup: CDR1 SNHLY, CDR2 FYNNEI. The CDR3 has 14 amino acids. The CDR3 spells CASKGLPYTGELFF. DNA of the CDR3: TGTGCCAGCAAGGGACTACCATACACCGGGGAGCTGTTTTTT.

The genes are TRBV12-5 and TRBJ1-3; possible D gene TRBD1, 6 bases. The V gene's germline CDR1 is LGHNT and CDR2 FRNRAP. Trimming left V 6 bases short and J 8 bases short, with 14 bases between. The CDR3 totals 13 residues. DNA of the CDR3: TGTGCTAGTGGCCCGTCGGGGGCTTACACCATATATTTT. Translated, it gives CASGPSGAYTIYF.

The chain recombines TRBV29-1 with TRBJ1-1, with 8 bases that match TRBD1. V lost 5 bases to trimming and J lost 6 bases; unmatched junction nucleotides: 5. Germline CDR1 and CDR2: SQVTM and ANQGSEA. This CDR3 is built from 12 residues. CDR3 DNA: TGCAGCGTTCCCGGGACAGGAGCTGAAGCTTTCTTT. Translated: CSVPGTGAEAFF.

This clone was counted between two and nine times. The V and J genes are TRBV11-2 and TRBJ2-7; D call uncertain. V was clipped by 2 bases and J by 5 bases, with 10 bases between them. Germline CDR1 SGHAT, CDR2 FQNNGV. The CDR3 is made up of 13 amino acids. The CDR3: CASSLIGQNEQYF. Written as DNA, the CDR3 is TGTGCCAGCAGCTTAATTGGTCAGAACGAGCAGTACTTC.

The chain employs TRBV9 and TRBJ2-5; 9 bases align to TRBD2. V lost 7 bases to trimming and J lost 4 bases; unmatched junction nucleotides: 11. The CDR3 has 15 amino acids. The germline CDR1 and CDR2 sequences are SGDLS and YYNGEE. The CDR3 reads CASGAGGPGLETQYF. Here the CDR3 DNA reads TGTGCCAGCGGGGCGGGAGGGCCAGGTTTAGAGACCCAGTACTTC.

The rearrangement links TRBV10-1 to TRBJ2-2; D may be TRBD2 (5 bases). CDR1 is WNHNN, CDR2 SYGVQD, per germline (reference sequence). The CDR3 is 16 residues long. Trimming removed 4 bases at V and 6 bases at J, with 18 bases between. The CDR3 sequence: CASSGGRTPGSGELFF. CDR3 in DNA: TGCGCCAGCAGTGGCGGGCGGACTCCAGGATCCGGGGAGCTGTTTTTT.

The CDR3 region is CASSVDGDENEQYF. The DNA for the CDR3 is TGTGCCAGCAGCGTAGATGGGGACGAGAACGAGCAGTACTTC. The chain combines TRBV9 with TRBJ2-7, with D perhaps matching TRBD1 or TRBD2 (5 bases each). Per germline, CDR1 SGDLS and CDR2 YYNGEE. V lost 0 bases and J lost 5, with 12 bases in between. This CDR3 comprises 14 residues.

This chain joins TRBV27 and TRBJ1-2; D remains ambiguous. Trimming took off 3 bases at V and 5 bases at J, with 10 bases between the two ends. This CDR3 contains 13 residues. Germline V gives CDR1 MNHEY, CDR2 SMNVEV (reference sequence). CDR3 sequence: CASSFDGSYGYTF. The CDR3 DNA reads TGTGCCAGCAGTTTTGACGGCTCATATGGCTACACCTTC.

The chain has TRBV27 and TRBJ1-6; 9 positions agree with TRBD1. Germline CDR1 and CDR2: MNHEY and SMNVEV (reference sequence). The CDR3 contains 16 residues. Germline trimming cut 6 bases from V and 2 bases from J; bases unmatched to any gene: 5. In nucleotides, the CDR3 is TGTGCCAGCAGATTTAGGACAGGGGCCTATAATTCACCCCTCCACTTT. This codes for CASRFRTGAYNSPLHF.